This T cell receptor (beta chain) appears in the sequencing data of a study of T-cell reconstitution after alpha-beta-depleted transplantation in children. Unique molecular identifiers were built into the TCRbeta library. TCRdb re-called the PCR reads through MiXCR, storing one row per CDR3 protein. The repertoire consists of some 520,000 distinct CDR3 sequences, with roughly 33% occurring once and the leading ten covering around 2.5%. Trimming shortened V by 4 bases and J by 5 bases, and 14 bases separated the two germline ends. The length of the CDR3 is 14 residues. Per germline, CDR1 LGHNA and CDR2 YNFKEQ.

This TCR derives from a human donor who donated a stem cell graft to a child with aplastic anemia. The chain links TRBV4-2 to TRBJ2-5, with D perhaps matching TRBD1 or TRBD2 (5 bases each). The sequencing here drew on PBMCs from the stem cell graft donor, taken from the stem cell graft. The CDR3 spells CASSRRGARETQYF. The CDR3 region has the DNA TGTGCCAGCAGCCGCCGAGGGGCCCGGGAGACCCAGTACTTC.